A single sample is the source of the 28 T cell receptor beta chains below, sequenced in a study of shared clonotypes between healthy human individuals. TCRdb's copy holds only in-frame clones and misses some; the assay was immunoSEQ multiplex PCR. Of more than 1 million clones listed, more than 75% are singletons. The sample comprised memory CD4+ T cells from PBMCs. Subset here: CD45RA-negative fraction. The receptors shown here come from a man aged 18 to 30 in good health. Some clones in this sample may be carry-over from other donors' samples.

The V call is TRBV10-3, the J call TRBJ1-5, with D possibly being TRBD1 (6 bases). V was cut by 6 bases and J by 0 bases, with 9 bases left in between. There are 14 residues in the CDR3. Germline CDR1 ENHRY, CDR2 SYGVKD. CDR3 region: CAISRDISNQPQHF. The CDR3 coding sequence is TGTGCCATCAGCCGGGACATTAGCAATCAGCCCCAGCATTTT.

The chain couples TRBV6-6 to TRBJ2-5; D gene ambiguous. The CDR3 is 15 amino acids. Germline-derived CDR1 and CDR2 are MNHNY and SVGAGI (reference sequence). V gave up 2 bases and J gave up 0 bases, with 10 bases separating them. CDR3 sequence: CASSYPPGNQETQYF. The CDR3, as DNA: TGTGCCAGCAGTTACCCCCCGGGCAACCAAGAGACCCAGTACTTC.

J is TRBJ2-1 and V is TRBV5-1; possible D gene TRBD1, 6 bases. Germline V CDR1 and CDR2: SGHRS, YFSETQ. CDR3 length: 15 residues. Trimming shortened V by 1 base and J by 8 bases, and 16 bases separated the two germline ends. This CDR3 reads CASSLFGTSAHEQFF. The CDR3 DNA follows: TGCGCCAGCAGCTTGTTCGGGACATCGGCCCATGAGCAGTTCTTC. Variable domain in full (rest from reference TRBV5-1 and TRBJ2-1): KAGVTQTPRYLIKTRGQQVTLSCSPISGHRSVSWYQQTPGQGLQFLFEYFSETQRNKGNFPGRFSGRQFSNSRSEMNVSTLELGDSALYLCASSLFGTSAHEQFFGPGTRLTVL.

V gene TRBV7-2 combines with J gene TRBJ1-5; D remains unclear. The CDR3 has 13 residues. V dropped 3 bases and J dropped 7 bases, with 10 bases sitting between them. Germline V gene sequence: CDR1 SGHTA, CDR2 FQGNSA. The CDR3 DNA is TGTGCCAGCAGCTTGAGGTCGCGGCAGCCCCAGCATTTT. Amino acids: CASSLRSRQPQHF.

V gene TRBV6-1 combines with J gene TRBJ1-5; 9 positions agree with TRBD1. CDR1 and CDR2 from the germline V gene are MNHNS and SASEGT. The trim removed 6 bases at V and 7 bases at J, leaving 7 bases unmatched. The CDR3 length is 14 residues. The DNA for the CDR3 is TGTGCCAGCAGGGGACAGGGACCGGGGCAGCCCCAGCATTTT. This sequence encodes CASRGQGPGQPQHF.

The V call is TRBV7-2, the J call TRBJ2-1, with 8 bases identical to TRBD1. Germline V gene data show CDR1 as SGHTA and CDR2 as FQGNSA. With V trimmed by 5 bases and J by 2 bases, 5 bases remained unmatched. The CDR3 runs 15 residues. The CDR3 loop is CASSPGQDPYNEQFF. DNA of the CDR3: TGTGCCAGCAGCCCGGGACAGGATCCCTACAATGAGCAGTTCTTC.

The chain couples TRBV9 to TRBJ1-1; no clear D. The CDR3 has 14 residues. The germline V and J ends were trimmed by 3 bases and 0 bases, with 9 bases remaining between them. Germline V gene sequence: CDR1 SGDLS, CDR2 YYNGEE. The CDR3 region is CASSADGMNTEAFF. Here the CDR3 DNA reads TGTGCCAGCAGCGCGGACGGGATGAACACTGAAGCTTTCTTT. The complete variable domain, with remaining parts taken from reference TRBV9 and TRBJ1-1, reads DSGVTQTPKHLITATGQRVTLRCSPRSGDLSVYWYQQSLDQGLQFLIQYYNGEERAKGNILERFSAQQFPDLHSELNLSSLELGDSALYFCASSADGMNTEAFFGQGTRLTVV.

This clone was picked up many times. The rearrangement links TRBV5-8 to TRBJ2-1; 11 bases agree with TRBD2. Germline-derived CDR1 and CDR2 are SGHTS and YDEGEE. The CDR3 has 17 amino acids. V shed 2 bases and J 0 bases; nucleotides not matched to a gene: 4. CDR3 coding DNA: TGTGCCAGCAGCTTACTAGCGGGGGAACCCTCCTACAATGAGCAGTTCTTC. It translates to CASSLLAGEPSYNEQFF.

In this sample, this clone turned up a few times. The chain is built from TRBV6-5 and TRBJ1-1; the D is unclear. From germline, CDR1 is MNHEY and CDR2 SVGAGI. The CDR3 extends over 14 amino acids. The germline V and J ends were trimmed by 4 bases and 5 bases, with 14 bases remaining between them. The CDR3 here is CASSSPHKGTEAFF. The CDR3 DNA reads as TGTGCCAGCAGTTCCCCCCATAAGGGTACTGAAGCTTTCTTT.

The chain has TRBV29-1 and TRBJ2-1; TRBD2 might be the D (6 bases). Looked up from germline, CDR1 is SQVTM and CDR2 is ANQGSEA. V was shortened by 7 bases and J by 4 bases, with 14 bases between the two germline ends. The CDR3 is 13 amino acids. The CDR3 sequence: CSAAGRGYNEQFF. In DNA form, the CDR3 reads TGCAGCGCCGCAGGGCGGGGATACAATGAGCAGTTCTTC.

This chain links TRBV19 with TRBJ2-7, with D maybe TRBD2 (7 bases). The V gene lost 1 base and the J gene lost 9 bases, with 25 bases spanning the gap. This CDR3 comprises 17 residues. Germline V CDR1 and CDR2: LNHDA, SQIVND (reference sequence). CDR3 residues: CASSIGGRGIRSLGQYF. CDR3 bases: TGTGCCAGTAGTATAGGTGGGAGGGGGATCCGATCCCTAGGGCAGTACTTC.

A word on this clone: At the DNA level, this CDR3 is encoded by other sequences in the same sample as well. The rearrangement uses TRBV5-1 and TRBJ1-4; possible D gene TRBD1, 6 bases. Trimming removed 4 bases at V and 3 bases at J, with 10 bases between. CDR1 and CDR2 from the germline V gene are SGHRS and YFSETQ. The CDR3 is 14 amino acids. The CDR3 nucleotides read TGCGCCAGCAGCCGGGGACACTCTAATGAAAAACTGTTTTTT. It codes for CASSRGHSNEKLFF.

The chain couples TRBV6-6 to TRBJ2-7; weak D call: TRBD2 (6 bases). V was pared by 6 bases and J by 3 bases, with 18 bases between. The CDR3 length is 15 residues. The germline gives CDR1 MNHNY, CDR2 SVGAGI (reference sequence). CDR3: CASRPDPGGLYEQYF. CDR3 coding DNA: TGTGCCAGCAGGCCGGACCCCGGAGGGCTCTACGAGCAGTACTTC.

The chain has TRBV7-8 and TRBJ1-1, with TRBD1 identical over 8 bases. Unmatched junction bases numbered 1, after V lost 1 base and J lost 9 bases. Per the germline V gene, CDR1 is SGHVS and CDR2 is FQNEAQ. This CDR3 is 12 amino acids long. The CDR3 coding sequence is TGTGCCAGCAGCTTAGTCAGGGGGCAAGCTTTCTTT. This encodes CASSLVRGQAFF.

The genes are TRBV6-6 and TRBJ2-3; TRBD2 matches 8 bases. Unmatched junction bases numbered 4, after V lost 8 bases and J lost 6 bases. The CDR3 runs 12 residues. Germline V CDR1 and CDR2: MNHNY, SVGAGI (reference sequence). CDR3 loop: CASREGVDTQYF. The CDR3 DNA is TGTGCCAGCCGGGAGGGTGTCGATACGCAGTATTTT.

DNA for the CDR3: TGTGCCAGCAGCCAACTTGATAGTGTCGAGCAGTACTTC. The encoded protein is CASSQLDSVEQYF. This chain links TRBV14 with TRBJ2-7; the D is unclear. This CDR3 has 13 residues. Germline-derived CDR1 and CDR2 are SGHDN and FVKESK. V lost 2 bases to trimming and J lost 6 bases, with 11 bases between them.

Note on this clone: Other DNA sequences in the sample encode the same CDR3. The chain employs TRBV5-1 and TRBJ2-2; D gene unclear. The CDR3 loop spans 14 amino acids. Germline V lookup: CDR1 SGHRS, CDR2 YFSETQ. V was shortened by 3 bases and J by 0 bases, with 6 bases between the two germline ends. CDR3 nucleotide sequence: TGCGCCAGCAGCTCCCTAGCGAACACCGGGGAGCTGTTTTTT. Its translation: CASSSLANTGELFF.

This sequence joins TRBV2 and TRBJ2-7, with D hard to call. From germline, CDR1 is SNHLY and CDR2 FYNNEI. V was pared by 3 bases and J by 2 bases, with 14 bases between. The CDR3 is made up of 15 amino acids. The CDR3 nucleotides read TGTGCCAGCAGTGAGAGACACCTAGTGACCTACGAGCAGTACTTC. It codes for CASSERHLVTYEQYF.

A remark on this clone: The same CDR3 arises from other DNA sequences in this sample as well. The chain carries TRBV9 and TRBJ2-5, with D unclear. This CDR3 has 13 residues. Germline assignment: CDR1 SGDLS and CDR2 YYNGEE. Trimming shortened V by 0 bases and J by 5 bases, and 8 bases separated the two germline ends. Here the CDR3 DNA reads TGTGCCAGCAGCGTAGGGGGTCTGGAGACCCAGTACTTC. This gives the protein CASSVGGLETQYF.

V and J are TRBV5-8 and TRBJ2-6; TRBD2 is a possible D gene (5 bases). The CDR3 runs 15 residues. The germline V and J ends were trimmed by 4 bases and 1 base, with 9 bases remaining between them. Per germline, CDR1 SGHTS and CDR2 YDEGEE. The chain's CDR3 is CASSDKRSGANVLTF. The CDR3, as DNA: TGTGCCAGCAGCGATAAGCGGTCTGGGGCCAACGTCCTGACTTTC. Using reference TRBV5-8 and TRBJ2-6 for the parts outside the CDR3, the full variable domain is EAGVTQSPTHLIKTRGQQATLRCSPISGHTSVYWYQQALGLGLQFLLWYDEGEERNRGNFPPRFSGRQFPNYSSELNVNALELEDSALYLCASSDKRSGANVLTFGAGSRLTVL.

V and J are TRBV9 and TRBJ1-5; TRBD1 matches at 7 bases. The germline gives CDR1 SGDLS, CDR2 YYNGEE. CDR3 length: 14 amino acids. Germline trimming cut 4 bases from V and 1 base from J; bases unmatched to any gene: 2. CDR3 region: CASSPDRSNQPQHF. CDR3 DNA: TGTGCCAGCAGCCCGGACAGGAGCAATCAGCCCCAGCATTTT.

The chain links TRBV7-9 to TRBJ2-7; perhaps TRBD2 as D (5 bases). The CDR3 is 13 residues long. V lost 0 bases and J lost 7, with 10 bases in between. Looked up from germline, CDR1 is SEHNR and CDR2 is FQNEAQ (reference sequence). DNA for the CDR3: TGTGCCAGCAGCTTAGCTGGACTTTTAGAGCAGTACTTC. Its translation is CASSLAGLLEQYF.

This CDR3 reads CASSYSTGVAGNTIYF. For the CDR3, the DNA is TGTGCCAGCAGTTACTCGACGGGGGTAGCTGGAAACACCATATATTTT. The chain links TRBV6-5 to TRBJ1-3; D might be TRBD1 (5 bases). V was cut by 0 bases and J by 2 bases, with 11 bases left in between. In germline, CDR1 is MNHEY, CDR2 SVGAGI. The CDR3 has 16 residues.

The gene calls are TRBV7-9 and TRBJ2-3; D is tentatively TRBD1 or TRBD2 (5 bases each). In germline, CDR1 is SEHNR, CDR2 FQNEAQ (reference sequence). The CDR3 contains 15 residues. Trimming removed 2 bases from V and 5 bases from J, with 14 bases in between. CDR3 sequence (DNA): TGTGCCAGCAGCTTATGGGGCAGCGGACAAGATACGCAGTATTTT. Translating it yields CASSLWGSGQDTQYF.

Comments on this clone: At one end the junction does not follow the germline gene, possibly because of a read error. Distinct nucleotide sequences in the sample also encode this CDR3. The chain uses TRBV7-2 and TRBJ1-5, with D hard to call. The CDR3 contains 12 residues. Looked up from germline, CDR1 is SGHTA and CDR2 is FQGNSA. CDR3 sequence: CASSFHGQPQHF. As DNA, the CDR3 is TGTGCCAGCAGCTTTCACGGGCAGCCCCAGCACTTT.

This clone was found a few times. This same CDR3 is encoded by further DNA sequences in the sample. Here the CDR3 DNA reads TGCGCCAGCAGCTTGGGGCTAGCACAAGAGACCCAGTACTTC. Translated: CASSLGLAQETQYF. The rearrangement uses TRBV5-1 and TRBJ2-5, with D possibly TRBD2 on 5 matching bases. Germline V gene sequence: CDR1 SGHRS, CDR2 YFSETQ. V was pared by 0 bases and J by 2 bases, with 8 bases between. The CDR3 is made up of 14 amino acids.

The chain uses TRBV7-9 and TRBJ2-3; D remains ambiguous. Germline V gene sequence: CDR1 SEHNR, CDR2 FQNEAQ (reference sequence). The CDR3 consists of 12 residues. V shed 8 bases and J shed 6 bases, with 12 bases lying between them. This CDR3 is CASGLSVDTQYF. CDR3 nucleotides: TGTGCCAGCGGCCTCTCCGTCGATACGCAGTATTTT. Full variable domain (outside the CDR3, taken from reference TRBV7-9 and TRBJ2-3): DTGVSQNPRHKITKRGQNVTFRCDPISEHNRLYWYRQTLGQGPEFLTYFQNEAQLEKSRLLSDRFSAERPKGSFSTLEIQRTEQGDSAMYLCASGLSVDTQYFGPGTRLTVL.

This chain joins TRBV14 and TRBJ1-1, with D unclear. V shed 8 bases and J shed 2 bases, with 15 bases lying between them. CDR1 SGHDN and CDR2 FVKESK come from the germline V gene. The CDR3 has 14 amino acids. The CDR3 DNA reads as TGTGCCAGCGGATCCGGAGGCCCTAACACTGAAGCTTTCTTT. As protein: CASGSGGPNTEAFF.